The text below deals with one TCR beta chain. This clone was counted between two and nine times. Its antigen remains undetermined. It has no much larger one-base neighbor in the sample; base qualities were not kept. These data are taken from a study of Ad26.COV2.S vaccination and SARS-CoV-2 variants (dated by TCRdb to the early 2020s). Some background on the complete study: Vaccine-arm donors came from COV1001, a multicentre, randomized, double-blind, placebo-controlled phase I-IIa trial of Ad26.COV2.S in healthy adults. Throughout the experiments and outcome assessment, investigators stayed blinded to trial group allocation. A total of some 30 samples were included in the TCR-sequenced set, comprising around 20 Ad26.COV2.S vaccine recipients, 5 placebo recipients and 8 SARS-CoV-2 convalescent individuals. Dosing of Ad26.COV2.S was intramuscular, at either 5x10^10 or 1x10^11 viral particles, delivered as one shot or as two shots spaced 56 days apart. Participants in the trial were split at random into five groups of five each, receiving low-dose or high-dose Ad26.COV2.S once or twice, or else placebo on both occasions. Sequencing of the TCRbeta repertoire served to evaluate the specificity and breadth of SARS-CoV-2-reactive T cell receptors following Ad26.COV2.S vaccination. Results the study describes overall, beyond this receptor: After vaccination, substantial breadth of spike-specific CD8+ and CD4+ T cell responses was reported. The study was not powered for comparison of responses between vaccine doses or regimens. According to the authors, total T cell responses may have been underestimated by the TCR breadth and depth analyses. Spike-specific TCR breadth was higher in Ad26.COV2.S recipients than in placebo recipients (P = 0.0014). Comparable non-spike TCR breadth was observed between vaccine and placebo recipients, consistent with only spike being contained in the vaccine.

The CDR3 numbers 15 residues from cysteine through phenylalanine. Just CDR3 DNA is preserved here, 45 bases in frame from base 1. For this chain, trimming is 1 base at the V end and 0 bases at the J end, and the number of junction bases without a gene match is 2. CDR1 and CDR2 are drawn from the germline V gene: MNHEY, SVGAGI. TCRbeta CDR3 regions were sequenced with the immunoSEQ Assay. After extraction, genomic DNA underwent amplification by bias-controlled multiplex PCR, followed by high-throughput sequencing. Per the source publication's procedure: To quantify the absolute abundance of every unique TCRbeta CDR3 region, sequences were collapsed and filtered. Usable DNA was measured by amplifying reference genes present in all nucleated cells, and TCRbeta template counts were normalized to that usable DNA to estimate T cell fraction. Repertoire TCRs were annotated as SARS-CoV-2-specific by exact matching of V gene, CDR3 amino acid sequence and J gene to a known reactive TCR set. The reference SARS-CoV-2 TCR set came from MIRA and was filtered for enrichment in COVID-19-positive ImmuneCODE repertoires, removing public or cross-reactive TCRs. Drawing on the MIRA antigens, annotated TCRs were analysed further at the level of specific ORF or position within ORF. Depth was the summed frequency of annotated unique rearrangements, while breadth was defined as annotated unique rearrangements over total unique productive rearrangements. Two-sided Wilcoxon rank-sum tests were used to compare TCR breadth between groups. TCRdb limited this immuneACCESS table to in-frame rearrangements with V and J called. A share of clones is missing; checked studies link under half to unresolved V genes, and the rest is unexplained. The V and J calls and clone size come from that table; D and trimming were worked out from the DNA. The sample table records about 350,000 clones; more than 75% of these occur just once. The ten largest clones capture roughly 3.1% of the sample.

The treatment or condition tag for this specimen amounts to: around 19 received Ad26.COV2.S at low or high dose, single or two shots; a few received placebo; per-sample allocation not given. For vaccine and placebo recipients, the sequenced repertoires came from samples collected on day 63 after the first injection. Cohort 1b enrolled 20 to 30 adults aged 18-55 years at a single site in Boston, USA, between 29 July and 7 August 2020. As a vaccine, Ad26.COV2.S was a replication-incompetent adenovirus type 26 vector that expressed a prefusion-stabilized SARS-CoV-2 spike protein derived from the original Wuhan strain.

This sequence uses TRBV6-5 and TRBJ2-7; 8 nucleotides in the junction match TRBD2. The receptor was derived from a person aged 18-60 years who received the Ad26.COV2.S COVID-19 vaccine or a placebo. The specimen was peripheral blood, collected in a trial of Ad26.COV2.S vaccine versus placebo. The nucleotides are TGTGCCAGCAGTTACTTAGCGGGGAGCTCCTACGAGCAGTACTTC. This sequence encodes CASSYLAGSSYEQYF.